Sequencing of this T cell receptor (beta chain) was carried out in a study of CD8 T cells in ankylosing spondylitis. This clonotype has ten or more counts. As yet, its antigen is unknown. No DNA is shown, since the ends of the CDR3 on it are uncertain; the CDR3 is the one TCRdb lists. The CDR3 length is 12 residues, termini included. TCRdb fed the 5' RACE reads into MiXCR, producing one record per CDR3 protein. Here the sample spans around 250,000 distinct CDR3 sequences, about 10% being singletons. General study findings and limits: About 8 highly homologous variants made up a TCR beta motif, and this motif appeared characteristic of ankylosing spondylitis blood. Within peripheral blood, clones linked to disease were CD8+ and relatively rare.

The specimen was blood, either unsorted or a sorted T cell fraction (not recorded which). This sequence was found in a male donor with ankylosing spondylitis or in good health (not recorded which). The chain employs TRBV12-3 or TRBV12-4 and TRBJ2-7; the table calls TRBD2, which could not be checked here. CDR3 in amino acids: CASSSGTSGRYF.